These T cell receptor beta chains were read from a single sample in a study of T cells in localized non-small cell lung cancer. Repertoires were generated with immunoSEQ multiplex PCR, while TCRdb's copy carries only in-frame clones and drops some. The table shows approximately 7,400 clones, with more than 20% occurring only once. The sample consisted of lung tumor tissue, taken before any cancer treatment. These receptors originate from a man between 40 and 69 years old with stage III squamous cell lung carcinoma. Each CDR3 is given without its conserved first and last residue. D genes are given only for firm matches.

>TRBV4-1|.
ASSQPRATGELF
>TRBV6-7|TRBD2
ASLGVREGRSYEQY
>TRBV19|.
ASSIGQGITDTQY
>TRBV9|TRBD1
ASSAGQGAGEQY
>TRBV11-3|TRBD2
ASSPWSGENEQF
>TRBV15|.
ATSRLIDPLDEQF
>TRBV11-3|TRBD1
ASSLRQGAENEQF
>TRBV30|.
AWSVLRTYTGELF
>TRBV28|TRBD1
ASRDRISYEQY
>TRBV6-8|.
ASSVLADFDEQY
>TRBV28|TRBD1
ASSFSRQGVGETQY
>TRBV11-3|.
ASSLDQPNTDTQY
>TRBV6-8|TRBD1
ASNDRGLSYEQY
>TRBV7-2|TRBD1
ASSRTGSYEQY
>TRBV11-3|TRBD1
ASSAGQGITFGEQY
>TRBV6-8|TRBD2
ASSYTSGIWSEQF
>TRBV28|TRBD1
ASSLYGQGPEQY
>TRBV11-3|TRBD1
ASSLEAGGAKDTQY
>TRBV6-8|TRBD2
ASSYRTSSTDTQY
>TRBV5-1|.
ASSLGTLYNSPLH
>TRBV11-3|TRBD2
ASSPLAGAHEQF
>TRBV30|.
AWTLGLTNQPQH
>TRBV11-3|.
ASSPHREGRNTEAF
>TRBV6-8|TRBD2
ASSYTQAGGFYEQY
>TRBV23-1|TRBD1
ASSQESGTGGGSPLH
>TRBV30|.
AWSVEGGYT
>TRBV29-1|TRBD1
SVGPETGVPYNEQF
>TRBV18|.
ASSPGEGYEQY
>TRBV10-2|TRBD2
ASSFEPGLAVAWQF
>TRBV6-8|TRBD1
ASIEGQGLEAF
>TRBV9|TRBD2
ASSATSRRETQY
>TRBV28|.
AGPRETVYNQPQH
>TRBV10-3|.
AISEFASTDTQY
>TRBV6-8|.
ASSRRGLGSYEQY
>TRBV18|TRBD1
ASSRPGQTQIYEQY
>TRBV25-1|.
ASSESAVSTNEKLF
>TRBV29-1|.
SAEGWTDDSGANVLT
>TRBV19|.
ASSLEGRTFLQPQH
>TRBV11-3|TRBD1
ASSLQGQTGRSGYT
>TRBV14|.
ASSQTYYGYT
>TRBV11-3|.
ASSQGLSQETQY
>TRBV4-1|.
ASSTNVGAGNTIY
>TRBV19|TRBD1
ASSTDRVGTGELF
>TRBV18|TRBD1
ASSPAPDRGHTQY
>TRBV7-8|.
ASSLQSTYEQY